Each of the 8 T cell receptor beta chains below was sequenced from the same sample in a study of ipilimumab plus nivolumab after autologous stem cell transplantation. Sequenced by immunoSEQ multiplex PCR; TCRdb stores in-frame clones only, minus some. This sample has about 16,000 clones, with over 70% found just once. Sequencing was performed on PBMCs, taken in a trial of ipilimumab plus nivolumab as post-transplant consolidation. The receptors come from a male donor with diffuse large B-cell lymphoma.

In this sample, this clone turned up once. The rearrangement uses TRBV11-2 and TRBJ2-1, with 8 bases identical to TRBD2. Per germline, CDR1 SGHAT and CDR2 FQNNGV. The J segment lost 8 bases and the V segment lost 1 base, leaving 10 bases of the junction unmatched. This CDR3 is built from 16 residues. CDR3 loop: CASSLAGGPNFDEQFF. DNA for the CDR3: TGTGCCAGCAGCTTAGCGGGGGGGCCAAATTTCGATGAGCAGTTCTTC.

The chain links TRBV6-6 to TRBJ1-4; the match to TRBD1 covers 8 bases. The trim removed 11 bases at V and 2 bases at J, leaving 10 bases unmatched. From germline, CDR1 is MNHNY and CDR2 SVGAGI (reference sequence). The CDR3 is made up of 15 amino acids. The DNA for the CDR3 is TGTGCCGGCCGACAGGGGAAGTCGACTAATGAAAAACTGTTTTTT. Encoded protein: CAGRQGKSTNEKLFF.

The V call is TRBV4-3, the J call TRBJ2-7; D is uncertain. This CDR3 is 14 amino acids long. V lost 0 bases to trimming and J lost 3 bases, with 9 bases between them. The germline CDR1 and CDR2 sequences are LGHNA and YSLEER. The CDR3 loop is CASSQDTIGYEQYF. The CDR3 DNA follows: TGCGCCAGCAGCCAAGACACTATAGGCTACGAGCAGTACTTC.

V gene TRBV4-1 combines with J gene TRBJ1-4, with TRBD1 as a possible D gene (5 bases). The CDR3 totals 18 residues. Germline CDR1 is MGHRA and CDR2 is YSYEKL. Trimming shortened V by 1 base and J by 8 bases, and 23 bases separated the two germline ends. The CDR3 nucleotides read TGCGCCAGCAGCCAAGGCCCCGCAGTAGGGGCCACGGACGAAAAACTGTTTTTT. It is translated as CASSQGPAVGATDEKLFF.

The rearrangement links TRBV5-6 to TRBJ1-2, with D possibly TRBD1 on 6 matching bases. CDR1 and CDR2 from the germline V gene are SGHDT and YYEEEE. The CDR3 length is 14 residues. With 2 bases removed from V and 4 bases from J, the gap between germline ends came to 12 bases. In nucleotides, the CDR3 is TGTGCCAGCAGCTTTTTAGGGGGGAGCTATGGCTACACCTTC. This codes for CASSFLGGSYGYTF.

The CDR3 region is CASSLGPTNSMQETQYF. The CDR3 nucleotides are TGTGCCAGCAGCCTGGGACCGACAAATTCTATGCAAGAGACCCAGTACTTC. The V call is TRBV7-2, the J call TRBJ2-5, with D perhaps matching TRBD1 or TRBD2 (5 bases each). Trimming cost V 5 bases and J 2 bases, with 21 bases left between them. This CDR3 region has 17 residues. From germline, CDR1 is SGHTA and CDR2 FQGNSA.

The chain employs TRBV29-1 and TRBJ2-3, with 8 bases identical to TRBD1. The CDR3 consists of 13 residues. V was pared by 6 bases and J by 8 bases, with 10 bases of the junction left unmatched. CDR1 SQVTM and CDR2 ANQGSEA come from the germline V gene. The CDR3, as DNA: TGCAGCGTCCAGGACAGGGATGTCGTTACGCAGTATTTT. Amino acids: CSVQDRDVVTQYF.

This clone was counted a single time. V usage is TRBV4-3 and J usage is TRBJ1-2, with D perhaps TRBD1 (5 bases). The CDR3 has 15 residues. Germline assignment: CDR1 LGHNA and CDR2 YSLEER. V was trimmed by 2 bases and J by 4 bases, leaving 14 bases between them. CDR3 in amino acids: CASSQSVMGGYGYTF. CDR3 sequence (DNA): TGCGCCAGCAGCCAATCGGTGATGGGGGGCTATGGCTACACCTTC.